One and the same sample provided the 26 T cell receptor beta chains below, sequenced in a study of T cell responses to AZD1222 COVID-19 vaccine (dated by TCRdb to 2020 to 2023). Per the publication, the time point label means: baseline before first vaccination. The method was the immunoSEQ multiplex PCR assay. TCRdb obtained this table from immuneACCESS and retained in-frame rearrangements with V and J assigned. These tables miss some clones; where compared with another copy, unresolved V genes account for less than half of the shortfall, and the remainder is unexplained. Recorded for this sample are about 150,000 clones; approximately 90% of them occurred a single time. The ten biggest clones cover around 1.5% of the sample. The source was peripheral blood, collected on day 0 of AZD1222 vaccination. Every receptor here comes from an adult in good health.

This clone came up once. The V call is TRBV3-1 (or the pseudogene TRBV3-2), the J call TRBJ2-3; no definite D call. The germline CDR1 and CDR2 sequences are LGHDT and YNNKEL (reference sequence). V shed 7 bases and J shed 2 bases, with 10 bases lying between them. The CDR3 has 13 residues. CDR3 coding DNA: TGTGCCAGCAAAGGCAACTCCACAGATACGCAGTATTTT. This gives the protein CASKGNSTDTQYF.

This clone appeared once. This chain connects TRBV19 to TRBJ1-2; tentative D call: TRBD1 (6 bases). The germline V gene has CDR1 LNHDA and CDR2 SQIVND (reference sequence). The CDR3 runs 15 residues. V shed 6 bases and J shed 0 bases, with 14 bases lying between them. The CDR3 DNA follows: TGTGCCAGTAGACTATCCGGGACACCTAACTATGGCTACACCTTC. Translated, it gives CASRLSGTPNYGYTF.

The V and J genes are TRBV27 and TRBJ2-3, with a possible D match to TRBD2 (6 bases). V lost 6 bases, J lost 9 bases, and 16 bases lay in between. This CDR3 has 13 residues. CDR1 MNHEY and CDR2 SMNVEV come from the germline V gene (reference sequence). The CDR3 spells CASSTSLQRTQYF. CDR3 in DNA: TGTGCCAGCAGCACTAGCTTACAGAGGACGCAGTATTTT.

This chain uses TRBV6-2 or TRBV6-3 with TRBJ2-1; TRBD1 matches 7 bases. CDR1 MNHEY and CDR2 SVGEGT come from the germline V gene. This CDR3 spans 12 amino acids. With 6 bases clipped from V and 7 bases from J, the junction kept 3 bases outside the gene matches. The CDR3 spells CASSQQGNEQFF. CDR3 sequence (DNA): TGTGCCAGCAGCCAACAGGGGAATGAGCAGTTCTTC.

This clone was observed once. CDR3 DNA: TGTGCCAGCAAGGGGCAAGGGACGAACACCGGGGAGCTGTTTTTT. It codes for CASKGQGTNTGELFF. The chain carries TRBV2 and TRBJ2-2; D might be TRBD1 (5 bases). Trimming took off 7 bases at V and 0 bases at J, with 12 bases between the two ends. The CDR3 consists of 15 residues. Germline V gives CDR1 SNHLY, CDR2 FYNNEI.

The genes are TRBV28 and TRBJ1-6; D is ambiguous. The germline V gene encodes CDR1 MDHEN and CDR2 SYDVKM. The CDR3 totals 14 residues. V was clipped by 3 bases and J by 5 bases, with 8 bases between them. Written as DNA, the CDR3 is TGTGCCAGCAGTTTCGGACTACATAATTCACCCCTCCACTTT. This translates into CASSFGLHNSPLHF.

The rearrangement uses TRBV11-1 and TRBJ2-7; D gene uncertain. V lost 2 bases to trimming and J lost 0 bases, with 14 bases between them. Germline assignment: CDR1 SGHAT and CDR2 FQDESV (reference sequence). CDR3 length equals 16 residues. The CDR3, as DNA: TGTGCCAGCAGCTTATTCCCAGACTGGACCTCCTACGAGCAGTACTTC. It specifies CASSLFPDWTSYEQYF. The complete variable domain, with remaining parts taken from reference TRBV11-1 and TRBJ2-7, reads EAEVAQSPRYKITEKSQAVAFWCDPISGHATLYWYRQILGQGPELLVQFQDESVVDDSQLPKDRFSAERLKGVDSTLKIQPAELGDSAMYLCASSLFPDWTSYEQYFGPGTRLTVT.

V and J are TRBV5-1 and TRBJ1-1; no clear D gene. V dropped 1 base and J dropped 1 base, with 8 bases sitting between them. The CDR3 contains 14 residues. The V gene's germline CDR1 is SGHRS and CDR2 YFSETQ. CDR3 protein: CASSLPQANTEAFF. CDR3 sequence (DNA): TGCGCCAGCAGCTTGCCCCAAGCGAACACTGAAGCTTTCTTT.

The V call is TRBV25-1, the J call TRBJ2-5; D gene uncertain. The CDR3 is 16 amino acids. Trimming pared 2 bases from V and 2 bases from J, leaving 15 bases between. Germline CDR1 is MGHDK and CDR2 is SYGVNS. The CDR3 loop reads CASSEGQALKQETQYF. The CDR3 DNA is TGTGCCAGCAGTGAAGGGCAGGCGCTGAAACAAGAGACCCAGTACTTC. Supplemented by reference TRBV25-1 and TRBJ2-5, the full variable domain reads EADIYQTPRYLVIGTGKKITLECSQTMGHDKMYWYQQDPGMELHLIHYSYGVNSTEKGDLSSESTVSRIRTEHFPLTLESARPSHTSQYLCASSEGQALKQETQYFGPGTRLLVL.

The chain has TRBV4-1 and TRBJ2-7; 7 positions match TRBD1. CDR1 MGHRA and CDR2 YSYEKL come from the germline V gene. Germline trimming cut 2 bases from V and 2 bases from J; bases unmatched to any gene: 9. The CDR3 is 16 amino acids. CDR3 sequence reads: CASSQPVKGGPYEQYF. In nucleotides, the CDR3 is TGCGCCAGCAGCCAACCCGTGAAAGGGGGCCCCTACGAGCAGTACTTC.

This clone was found a few times. The rearrangement uses TRBV3-1 (or the pseudogene TRBV3-2) and TRBJ1-6, with D tentatively TRBD1 (6 bases). Germline CDR1 LGHDT, CDR2 YNNKEL (reference sequence). Trimming took off 2 bases at V and 9 bases at J, with 11 bases between the two ends. The CDR3 is 14 residues long. The CDR3 DNA follows: TGTGCCAGCAGCCAAAACAGGGTCGGTTCACCCCTCCACTTT. It codes for CASSQNRVGSPLHF.

The CDR3 nucleotides read TGCGCCAGCAGCTCGGGACAGGGGAACTACGAGCAGTACTTC. Amino acid sequence: CASSSGQGNYEQYF. The chain joins TRBV5-1 to TRBJ2-7, with TRBD1 identical over 10 bases. The ends lost 3 bases at V and 3 bases at J; junction bases unmatched: 3. CDR3 length equals 14 residues. Germline loops: CDR1 SGHRS, CDR2 YFSETQ.

The V gene is TRBV27, the J gene TRBJ1-5; D uncertain. V shed 2 bases and J shed 5 bases, with 10 bases lying between them. The CDR3 runs to 14 residues. Germline V gives CDR1 MNHEY, CDR2 SMNVEV (reference sequence). The CDR3 here is CASSLEALHQPQHF. The CDR3 region has the DNA TGTGCCAGCAGTTTAGAGGCCCTTCATCAGCCCCAGCATTTT.

V is TRBV4-3 and J is TRBJ2-2; weak D call: TRBD2 (5 bases). Germline V gives CDR1 LGHNA, CDR2 YSLEER. The CDR3 has 16 amino acids. The V gene lost 3 bases and the J gene lost 8 bases, with 19 bases spanning the gap. The CDR3 coding sequence is TGCGCCAGCAGCCAGGAGATTAGCCTAGCTACGGGGGAGCTGTTTTTT. It encodes CASSQEISLATGELFF.

V is TRBV27 and J is TRBJ1-1; 10 bases match TRBD1. Per the germline V gene, CDR1 is MNHEY and CDR2 is SMNVEV (reference sequence). This CDR3 region has 16 residues. The V gene end was trimmed by 3 bases and the J gene end by 7 bases; junction bases not matched to a gene: 11. The CDR3 DNA follows: TGTGCCAGCAGTTTGGGGGGGACAGGGGCTGTAAGTGAAGCTTTCTTT. Its translation is CASSLGGTGAVSEAFF.

This chain uses TRBV7-9 with TRBJ2-5; perhaps TRBD2 as D (5 bases). The V gene's germline CDR1 is SEHNR and CDR2 FQNEAQ (reference sequence). Trimming stripped 3 bases from V and 2 bases from J, with 13 bases between. This CDR3 is 15 amino acids long. In DNA form, the CDR3 reads TGTGCCAGCAGCTTTCCCTCCGGGGTGCAAGAGACCCAGTACTTC. This encodes CASSFPSGVQETQYF. Combining the CDR3 with reference TRBV7-9 and TRBJ2-5 gives the whole variable domain DTGVSQNPRHKITKRGQNVTFRCDPISEHNRLYWYRQTLGQGPEFLTYFQNEAQLEKSRLLSDRFSAERPKGSFSTLEIQRTEQGDSAMYLCASSFPSGVQETQYFGPGTRLLVL.

In this sample, this clone turned up once. The chain carries TRBV7-3 and TRBJ2-2, with TRBD2 as a possible D gene (5 bases). The V end was cut by 4 bases, the J end by 4 bases, with 7 bases between. Looked up from germline, CDR1 is SGHTA and CDR2 is FQGTGA. The CDR3 contains 13 residues. CDR3 sequence reads: CASSYTSTGELFF. CDR3 nucleotide sequence: TGTGCCAGCAGCTACACTAGCACCGGGGAGCTGTTTTTT.

This clone appeared a single time. The chain joins TRBV27 to TRBJ1-5; D call uncertain. The CDR3 length is 14 residues. In germline, CDR1 is MNHEY, CDR2 SMNVEV (reference sequence). The V end lost 3 bases, the J end lost 4 bases, and 10 bases lay between the germline ends. CDR3 bases: TGTGCCAGCAGTTTGCGCTTGCAGAATCAGCCCCAGCATTTT. Its translation is CASSLRLQNQPQHF.

The rearrangement uses TRBV25-1 and TRBJ1-6, with D tentatively TRBD1 (5 bases). CDR1 is MGHDK, CDR2 SYGVNS, per germline. V lost 4 bases and J lost 8, with 12 bases in between. The CDR3 contains 14 residues. CDR3 in amino acids: CASSVPGGYSPLHF. In DNA, the CDR3 is TGTGCCAGCAGTGTCCCCGGGGGATATTCACCCCTCCACTTT.

V gene TRBV11-2 combines with J gene TRBJ2-7, with TRBD1 matching over 8 bases. Germline V gives CDR1 SGHAT, CDR2 FQNNGV. The J segment lost 3 bases and the V segment lost 4 bases, leaving 11 bases of the junction unmatched. The CDR3 extends over 16 amino acids. The DNA for the CDR3 is TGTGCCAGCAGCTCCTCGACCCGGGACAGGTTCTACGAGCAGTACTTC. Translated, it gives CASSSSTRDRFYEQYF.

This clone was counted only a few times. The V call is TRBV9, the J call TRBJ2-5, with D tentatively TRBD2 (6 bases). CDR3 size: 15 residues. Trimming cost V 0 bases and J 4 bases, with 13 bases left between them. Germline V lookup: CDR1 SGDLS, CDR2 YYNGEE. Here the CDR3 DNA reads TGTGCCAGCAGCGTAGAGGGAACTAGCTTAGAGACCCAGTACTTC. It yields the protein CASSVEGTSLETQYF. Together with reference TRBV9 and TRBJ2-5, the CDR3 gives the full variable domain: DSGVTQTPKHLITATGQRVTLRCSPRSGDLSVYWYQQSLDQGLQFLIQYYNGEERAKGNILERFSAQQFPDLHSELNLSSLELGDSALYFCASSVEGTSLETQYFGPGTRLLVL.

The chain couples TRBV12-3 or TRBV12-4 to TRBJ1-5; no reliable D call. The CDR3 is made up of 13 amino acids. Trimming removed 0 bases at V and 5 bases at J, with 5 bases between. This chain's CDR3 is CASSLAGDQPQHF. The CDR3 DNA reads as TGTGCCAGCAGTTTAGCCGGGGATCAGCCCCAGCATTTT.

The J gene is TRBJ1-5, the V gene TRBV5-1, with a weak D call TRBD1 (5 bases). This CDR3 has 13 amino acids. V lost 4 bases and J lost 7, with 12 bases in between. CDR1 SGHRS and CDR2 YFSETQ come from the germline V gene. In DNA, the CDR3 is TGCGCCAGCAGCCGGGGGGAACAACAGCCCCAGCATTTT. Protein product: CASSRGEQQPQHF.

This chain joins TRBV5-6 and TRBJ1-1, with 7 bases that match TRBD1. In germline, CDR1 is SGHDT, CDR2 YYEEEE. The CDR3 loop spans 15 amino acids. The junction had 6 bases not matched to a gene; V was cut back by 0 bases and J by 4 bases. CDR3 DNA sequence: TGTGCCAGCAGCTTGGAGACAGGGCAGGTCACTGAAGCTTTCTTT. Amino acids: CASSLETGQVTEAFF.

V gene TRBV28 combines with J gene TRBJ1-1; D is uncertain. The CDR3 contains 11 residues. Germline V gene lookup returns CDR1 MDHEN and CDR2 SYDVKM. Trimming stripped 5 bases from V and 3 bases from J, with 4 bases between. CDR3: CASSTYTEAFF. The DNA for the CDR3 is TGTGCCAGCAGTACCTACACTGAAGCTTTCTTT.

The rearrangement links TRBV11-3 to TRBJ2-5, with 7 positions matching TRBD1. This CDR3 has 19 residues. Germline loops: CDR1 SGHNT, CDR2 YENEEA. Trimming at V came to 5 bases and at J to 0 bases, leaving 18 bases not matched to a gene. The CDR3 nucleotides are TGTGCCAGCAGCCCAGGGCGGACAGGTACGTTATGGTACCAAGAGACCCAGTACTTC. This encodes CASSPGRTGTLWYQETQYF. The full variable domain, completed using reference TRBV11-3 and TRBJ2-5, is EAGVVQSPRYKIIEKKQPVAFWCNPISGHNTLYWYLQNLGQGPELLIRYENEEAVDDSQLPKDRFSAERLKGVDSTLKIQPAELGDSAVYLCASSPGRTGTLWYQETQYFGPGTRLLVL.